Listed below are T cell receptor beta chains from one sample, sequenced in a study of blood T cells in healthy people across ages. TCRdb re-called the 5' RACE reads through MiXCR, storing one row per CDR3 protein. The table has over a million distinct CDR3 sequences, 59% seen once. What was sequenced was blood. The receptors originated from a young man in good health. CDR3s include the opening cysteine and the closing phenylalanine or tryptophan. The D gene is left open where the match is weak. Clone size is not always given. Where it is, it says once, few, many or a class for expanded clones.

j_call: TRBJ2-7; d_call: .; clone_size: .; v_call: TRBV5-1; cdr3_length: 21; cdr3_nt: TGCGCCAGCAGCCTTGAGATCCAGACAGGCATTGCCCTTAGGAACTCCTACGAGCAGTACTTC; cdr3_aa: CASSLEIQTGIALRNSYEQYF
j_call: TRBJ2-7; d_call: TRBD2; clone_size: .; v_call: TRBV7-9; cdr3_length: 14; cdr3_nt: TGTGCCGTCTCTAGCGGAGGCTCCTACAATGAGCAGTACTTC; cdr3_aa: CAVSSGGSYNEQYF
j_call: TRBJ1-1; d_call: .; clone_size: .; v_call: TRBV3-1; cdr3_length: 12; cdr3_nt: TGTGCCAGCAGTAAGCTGAACACTGAAGCTTTCTTT; cdr3_aa: CASSKLNTEAFF
j_call: TRBJ1-2; d_call: .; clone_size: few; v_call: TRBV27; cdr3_length: 12; cdr3_nt: TGTGCCAGCAGCTCCACAGGTGGCGGCTACACCTTC; cdr3_aa: CASSSTGGGYTF
j_call: TRBJ2-1; d_call: .; clone_size: once; v_call: TRBV29-1; cdr3_length: 12; cdr3_nt: TGCAGCGTTGAACTAGGGGGGAATGAGCAGTTCTTC; cdr3_aa: CSVELGGNEQFF
j_call: TRBJ1-6; d_call: .; clone_size: .; v_call: TRBV6-4; cdr3_length: 15; cdr3_nt: TGTGCCAGCAGCCGAGTAAGCTCCTATAATTCACCCCTCCACTTT; cdr3_aa: CASSRVSSYNSPLHF
j_call: TRBJ1-1; d_call: .; clone_size: .; v_call: TRBV4-3; cdr3_length: 14; cdr3_nt: TGCGCCAGCAGCCAAACTATGGCCGGGGCTGAAGCTTTCTTT; cdr3_aa: CASSQTMAGAEAFF
j_call: TRBJ1-2; d_call: .; clone_size: once; v_call: TRBV9; cdr3_length: 13; cdr3_nt: TGTGCCAGCAGGGGACTGGTTAACTATGGCTACACCTTC; cdr3_aa: CASRGLVNYGYTF
j_call: TRBJ2-7; d_call: .; clone_size: .; v_call: TRBV29-1; cdr3_length: 11; cdr3_nt: TGCAGCGTTGAGTCGGGCACCGAGCAGTACTTC; cdr3_aa: CSVESGTEQYF
j_call: TRBJ2-3; d_call: .; clone_size: .; v_call: TRBV10-3; cdr3_length: 16; cdr3_nt: TGTGCCATCAGTGAGTCGAATGGCGGGAGCACAGATACGCAGTATTTT; cdr3_aa: CAISESNGGSTDTQYF
j_call: TRBJ2-5; d_call: .; clone_size: few; v_call: TRBV6-2/TRBV6-3; cdr3_length: 13; cdr3_nt: TGTGCCAGCAGTTACGCCGGTTTAGAGACCCAGTACTTC; cdr3_aa: CASSYAGLETQYF
j_call: TRBJ1-5; d_call: .; clone_size: .; v_call: TRBV6-2/TRBV6-3; cdr3_length: 16; cdr3_nt: TGTGCCAGCAGTTACCCCCAAGGCCTTAGCAATCAGCCCCAGCATTTT; cdr3_aa: CASSYPQGLSNQPQHF
j_call: TRBJ2-1; d_call: .; clone_size: few; v_call: TRBV20-1; cdr3_length: 12; cdr3_nt: TGCAGTGCTCCGCTTTCCTCTCGTGAGCAGTTCTTC; cdr3_aa: CSAPLSSREQFF
j_call: TRBJ1-2; d_call: .; clone_size: .; v_call: TRBV4-3; cdr3_length: 14; cdr3_nt: TGCGCCAGCAGCCAAGGGCCGGGGGCCTATGGCTACACCTTC; cdr3_aa: CASSQGPGAYGYTF
j_call: TRBJ1-5; d_call: TRBD1; clone_size: .; v_call: TRBV5-1; cdr3_length: 14; cdr3_nt: TGCGCCAGCAGCATTCGACAGGGCGATCAGCCCCAGCATTTT; cdr3_aa: CASSIRQGDQPQHF
j_call: TRBJ2-1; d_call: TRBD1; clone_size: .; v_call: TRBV11-1; cdr3_length: 12; cdr3_nt: TGTGCCAGCAGCTCGGACAGGTGTGAGCAGTTCTTC; cdr3_aa: CASSSDRCEQFF
j_call: TRBJ2-1; d_call: .; clone_size: once; v_call: TRBV6-2/TRBV6-3; cdr3_length: 15; cdr3_nt: TGTGCCACCCGACCCGGGTCAGGTGACTACAATGAGCAGTTCTTC; cdr3_aa: CATRPGSGDYNEQFF
j_call: TRBJ1-1; d_call: .; clone_size: .; v_call: TRBV7-2; cdr3_length: 14; cdr3_nt: TGTGCCAGCAGCTTAGCGTACAGGCGGCCTGAAGCTTTCTTT; cdr3_aa: CASSLAYRRPEAFF
j_call: TRBJ2-2; d_call: .; clone_size: .; v_call: TRBV4-1; cdr3_length: 14; cdr3_nt: TGCGCCAGCAGCCTTGGACCAGTCCGCGGGGAGCTGTTTTTT; cdr3_aa: CASSLGPVRGELFF
j_call: TRBJ2-2; d_call: .; clone_size: .; v_call: TRBV10-3; cdr3_length: 15; cdr3_nt: TGTGCCATCATGGGGCGCCTGGGGGACACCGGGGAGCTGTTTTTT; cdr3_aa: CAIMGRLGDTGELFF
j_call: TRBJ1-5; d_call: TRBD1; clone_size: .; v_call: TRBV4-1; cdr3_length: 15; cdr3_nt: TGCGCCAGCAGCCAAGTGCCGGGACAGGATCAGCCCCAGCATTTT; cdr3_aa: CASSQVPGQDQPQHF
j_call: TRBJ2-1; d_call: .; clone_size: once; v_call: TRBV9; cdr3_length: 13; cdr3_nt: TGTGCCAGCAGCGTAGTAACTGGGAATGAGCAGTTCTTC; cdr3_aa: CASSVVTGNEQFF
j_call: TRBJ2-5; d_call: TRBD1; clone_size: few; v_call: TRBV29-1; cdr3_length: 12; cdr3_nt: TGCAGCGTCACCGGGACAGCAGGAGAGCAGTACTTC; cdr3_aa: CSVTGTAGEQYF
j_call: TRBJ2-7; d_call: .; clone_size: .; v_call: TRBV29-1; cdr3_length: 14; cdr3_nt: TGCAGCGTTGAGACGACAGGTGGCTCCTACGAGCAGTACTTC; cdr3_aa: CSVETTGGSYEQYF
j_call: TRBJ2-3; d_call: .; clone_size: .; v_call: TRBV10-2; cdr3_length: 17; cdr3_nt: TGCGCCAGCAGTGAGTCAAGAGGAGGGGGCTACACAGATACGCAGTATTTT; cdr3_aa: CASSESRGGGYTDTQYF
j_call: TRBJ2-6; d_call: TRBD2; clone_size: .; v_call: TRBV4-1; cdr3_length: 20; cdr3_nt: TGCGCCAGCAGCCAAGACCCGTATGGGACTAGTAGCTCTGGGGCCAACGTCCTGACTTTC; cdr3_aa: CASSQDPYGTSSSGANVLTF
j_call: TRBJ2-3; d_call: TRBD2; clone_size: .; v_call: TRBV2; cdr3_length: 15; cdr3_nt: TGTGCCAGCAGTGCAAACCGGGACTATACAGATACGCAGTATTTT; cdr3_aa: CASSANRDYTDTQYF
j_call: TRBJ2-7; d_call: TRBD2; clone_size: few; v_call: TRBV20-1; cdr3_length: 15; cdr3_nt: TGCAGTGCTAGAGATCAGTTAGCGGGCGGTTACGAGCAGTACTTC; cdr3_aa: CSARDQLAGGYEQYF
j_call: TRBJ2-7; d_call: TRBD1; clone_size: few; v_call: TRBV20-1; cdr3_length: 13; cdr3_nt: TGCAGGGCCAGGGACAGGGTGACCTACGAGCAGTACTTC; cdr3_aa: CRARDRVTYEQYF
j_call: TRBJ1-6; d_call: .; clone_size: few; v_call: TRBV7-9; cdr3_length: 15; cdr3_nt: TGTGCCAGCAGCAAAGGGGGTCTTTGGGATTCACCCCTCCACTTT; cdr3_aa: CASSKGGLWDSPLHF
j_call: TRBJ2-7; d_call: .; clone_size: .; v_call: TRBV29-1; cdr3_length: 12; cdr3_nt: TGCAGCGGGGGGAAGCACTCCTACGAGCAGTACTTC; cdr3_aa: CSGGKHSYEQYF
j_call: TRBJ2-3; d_call: .; clone_size: .; v_call: TRBV7-9; cdr3_length: 11; cdr3_nt: TGTGCCAGATCAAACGGAGATACGCAGTATTTT; cdr3_aa: CARSNGDTQYF
j_call: TRBJ2-1; d_call: TRBD2; clone_size: .; v_call: TRBV4-1; cdr3_length: 13; cdr3_nt: TGCGCCAGCAGCCAGGGGGGGAATTATGAGCAGTTCTTC; cdr3_aa: CASSQGGNYEQFF
j_call: TRBJ1-2; d_call: .; clone_size: .; v_call: TRBV4-1; cdr3_length: 17; cdr3_nt: TGCGCCAACAGCCAAGTGTTCAGCGAAAGGCTCTACTATGGCTACACCTTC; cdr3_aa: CANSQVFSERLYYGYTF
j_call: TRBJ2-1; d_call: TRBD2; clone_size: .; v_call: TRBV29-1; cdr3_length: 13; cdr3_nt: TGCAGCGACCGGACTAGCGGAGACAATGAGCAGTTCTTC; cdr3_aa: CSDRTSGDNEQFF
j_call: TRBJ2-1; d_call: .; clone_size: .; v_call: TRBV19; cdr3_length: 13; cdr3_nt: TGTGCCAGTAGTACCGCCGGTCCCAATGAGCAGTTCTTC; cdr3_aa: CASSTAGPNEQFF
j_call: TRBJ2-6; d_call: .; clone_size: .; v_call: TRBV10-2; cdr3_length: 15; cdr3_nt: TGCGCCAGCAGAGCTAGAATATCTGGGGCCAACGTCCTGACTTTC; cdr3_aa: CASRARISGANVLTF
j_call: TRBJ2-6; d_call: .; clone_size: .; v_call: TRBV7-2; cdr3_length: 15; cdr3_nt: TGTGCCAGCAGCCGTCTGACCTCTGGGGCCAACGTCCTGACTTTC; cdr3_aa: CASSRLTSGANVLTF
j_call: TRBJ2-7; d_call: .; clone_size: .; v_call: TRBV12-3/TRBV12-4; cdr3_length: 16; cdr3_nt: TGTGCCAGCAGCCAGGGGCTTACCCCCAGCTCCTACGAGCAGTACTTC; cdr3_aa: CASSQGLTPSSYEQYF
j_call: TRBJ1-6; d_call: .; clone_size: .; v_call: TRBV27; cdr3_length: 15; cdr3_nt: TGTGCCAGCAATGCCTTCCAGGTCACATCCTCACCCCTCCACTTT; cdr3_aa: CASNAFQVTSSPLHF
j_call: TRBJ1-1; d_call: TRBD1; clone_size: .; v_call: TRBV20-1; cdr3_length: 13; cdr3_nt: TGCAGTGCTGCTACAGGGGGCCCTACTGAAGCTTTCTTT; cdr3_aa: CSAATGGPTEAFF
j_call: TRBJ2-1; d_call: .; clone_size: .; v_call: TRBV12-3/TRBV12-4; cdr3_length: 15; cdr3_nt: TGTGCCAGCAGTTCCATGGGCCAGGGGTTCAATGAGCAGTTCTTC; cdr3_aa: CASSSMGQGFNEQFF
j_call: TRBJ1-1; d_call: TRBD1; clone_size: .; v_call: TRBV4-1; cdr3_length: 16; cdr3_nt: TGCGCCAGCAGCCAACTAAACAGGGGAATGGGCACTGAAGCTTTCTTT; cdr3_aa: CASSQLNRGMGTEAFF
j_call: TRBJ2-4; d_call: .; clone_size: .; v_call: TRBV4-1; cdr3_length: 13; cdr3_nt: TGCGCCAGCAGCCAGGGGTTAATATACGGGCAGTACTTC; cdr3_aa: CASSQGLIYGQYF
j_call: TRBJ1-2; d_call: TRBD1; clone_size: few; v_call: TRBV9; cdr3_length: 13; cdr3_nt: TGTGCCAGCAGTGTGACAGGGAACTATGGCTACACCTTC; cdr3_aa: CASSVTGNYGYTF
j_call: TRBJ1-2; d_call: .; clone_size: few; v_call: TRBV29-1; cdr3_length: 12; cdr3_nt: TGCAGCGTCGATTCGTCCGGGAAGGGCTACACCTTC; cdr3_aa: CSVDSSGKGYTF
j_call: TRBJ2-1; d_call: .; clone_size: .; v_call: TRBV7-6; cdr3_length: 16; cdr3_nt: TGTGCCAGCAGCCCGATTCCTTCAGGCGAAGGAAATGAGCAGTTCTTC; cdr3_aa: CASSPIPSGEGNEQFF
j_call: TRBJ1-5; d_call: .; clone_size: few; v_call: TRBV7-8; cdr3_length: 14; cdr3_nt: TGTGCCAGCAGTTTGGGAGGGGCAAATCAGCCCCAGCATTTT; cdr3_aa: CASSLGGANQPQHF
j_call: TRBJ2-3; d_call: TRBD2; clone_size: .; v_call: TRBV20-1; cdr3_length: 15; cdr3_nt: TGCAGTGCTAGCGAACTAGCGGGGAGAGGGGATACGCAGTATTTT; cdr3_aa: CSASELAGRGDTQYF
j_call: TRBJ2-5; d_call: TRBD2; clone_size: .; v_call: TRBV6-1; cdr3_length: 15; cdr3_nt: TGTGCCAGCATTGAAGGACTAGCGGTCCAAGAGACCCAGTACTTC; cdr3_aa: CASIEGLAVQETQYF
j_call: TRBJ2-4; d_call: .; clone_size: many; v_call: TRBV4-1; cdr3_length: 13; cdr3_nt: TGCGCCAGCAGCCAAGCCTTCGAAAACATTCAGTACTTC; cdr3_aa: CASSQAFENIQYF
j_call: TRBJ2-7; d_call: .; clone_size: .; v_call: TRBV12-3/TRBV12-4; cdr3_length: 13; cdr3_nt: TGTGCCAGCCAAGGGAACTTAAACTACGAGCAGTACTTC; cdr3_aa: CASQGNLNYEQYF
j_call: TRBJ2-1; d_call: TRBD2; clone_size: few; v_call: TRBV11-2; cdr3_length: 15; cdr3_nt: TGTGCCAGCAGCTTATTGGCTAGCGGCGAGAATGAGCAGTTCTTC; cdr3_aa: CASSLLASGENEQFF
j_call: TRBJ2-2; d_call: .; clone_size: .; v_call: TRBV27; cdr3_length: 17; cdr3_nt: TGTGCCAGCAGCCCCTATGGAGGGGGGCTTAACACCGGGGAGCTGTTTTTT; cdr3_aa: CASSPYGGGLNTGELFF
j_call: TRBJ2-7; d_call: .; clone_size: .; v_call: TRBV6-5; cdr3_length: 13; cdr3_nt: TGTGCCAGCAAGTTCGAGGCCACCTACGAGCAGTACTTC; cdr3_aa: CASKFEATYEQYF
j_call: TRBJ1-5; d_call: .; clone_size: .; v_call: TRBV4-2; cdr3_length: 16; cdr3_nt: TGTGCCAGCAGCCAAGATAACAGACAAAGCAATCAGCCCCAGCATTTT; cdr3_aa: CASSQDNRQSNQPQHF
j_call: TRBJ2-1; d_call: TRBD2; clone_size: many; v_call: TRBV2; cdr3_length: 13; cdr3_nt: TGTGCCAGCAGTGGTCTAGCGGGAAATGAGCAGTTCTTC; cdr3_aa: CASSGLAGNEQFF
j_call: TRBJ2-7; d_call: .; clone_size: .; v_call: TRBV6-2/TRBV6-3; cdr3_length: 19; cdr3_nt: TGTGCCAGCAGTTCCGAACCAGGACGGACGGCAAAAGAAACCTACGAGCAGTACTTC; cdr3_aa: CASSSEPGRTAKETYEQYF
j_call: TRBJ2-7; d_call: .; clone_size: .; v_call: TRBV2; cdr3_length: 12; cdr3_nt: TGTGCCAGCAAGGAGAGCTCCTACGAGCAGTACTTC; cdr3_aa: CASKESSYEQYF
j_call: TRBJ2-1; d_call: .; clone_size: few; v_call: TRBV4-1; cdr3_length: 17; cdr3_nt: TGCGCCAGCAGCCCCAAAACCCTAGTGTCCCTCGTGGGTGAGCAGTTCTTC; cdr3_aa: CASSPKTLVSLVGEQFF